The 4 T cell receptor beta chains in this list originate from one sample, sequenced in a study of CD8 T cells in ankylosing spondylitis. TCRdb re-derived calls from the 5' RACE reads in MiXCR, one entry per CDR3 protein. The sample has about 220,000 distinct CDR3 sequences; more than 5.5% are singletons. Study-wide points: Blood from ankylosing spondylitis patients appeared to carry a characteristic eight-variant TCR beta motif.

These receptors lack a known antigen. Sequencing input: blood, either unsorted or a sorted T cell fraction (not recorded which). The receptors were gathered from a male donor with ankylosing spondylitis.

This clonotype has a handful of counts. This chain links TRBV20-1 with TRBJ1-1; 7 nucleotides line up with TRBD1. Trimming at V came to 6 bases and at J to 4 bases, leaving 11 bases not matched to a gene. The CDR3 runs 14 residues. CDR1 and CDR2 (germline): DFQATT, SNEGSKA (reference sequence). The CDR3 reads CSASPRQGSTEAFF. The CDR3 DNA follows: TGCAGTGCCTCTCCTCGACAGGGATCCACTGAAGCTTTCTTT.

This clonotype was seen at least ten times. The V call is TRBV29-1, the J call TRBJ2-1; 9 bases align to TRBD2. Losses at the gene ends were 5 bases for V and 7 bases for J; bases not matched to a gene: 3. Germline V CDR1 and CDR2: SQVTM, ANQGSEA. This CDR3 contains 12 residues. CDR3 amino acids: CSVWLAGNEQFF. CDR3 nucleotides: TGCAGCGTTTGGCTAGCGGGAAATGAGCAGTTCTTC.

This clonotype was recorded many times. V gene TRBV7-8 combines with J gene TRBJ2-2, with D possibly TRBD2 on 6 matching bases. CDR1 and CDR2 (germline): SGHVS, FQNEAQ. The ends were cut back, 5 bases at V and 8 bases at J, with 12 bases in the middle. The CDR3 is 13 residues long. In nucleotides, the CDR3 is TGTGCCAGCAGCCCCCTGGGGACTGGGGAGCTGTTTTTT. Residues: CASSPLGTGELFF.

At least ten counts were recorded for this clonotype. The rearrangement links TRBV4-2 to TRBJ2-1; no reliable D call. The CDR3 sequence is 13 residues long. Germline V gene lookup returns CDR1 LGHNA and CDR2 YNFKEQ. Trimming took 2 bases from V and 8 from J, leaving 10 bases between them. Here the CDR3 reads CASSQRSGDEQFF. For the CDR3, the DNA is TGTGCCAGCAGCCAAAGATCAGGAGATGAGCAGTTCTTC.